These 29 T cell receptor beta chains were all obtained from the same sample, sequenced in a study of T cells in Graves' hyperthyroidism and ophthalmopathy. Template material for amplifying TCR beta CDR3 regions consisted of RNA transcripts. A first-round RT-PCR of the TCR CDR3 used the HTBI primer set. TCRdb ran MiXCR on the multiplex PCR reads and lists one entry per CDR3 protein. The sample holds hundreds of thousands of distinct CDR3 sequences, under 15% seen once. The material sequenced was blood. Receptors were obtained from a woman aged 18-29 years with Graves' hyperthyroidism.

This clonotype was observed at least ten times. The chain uses TRBV7-6 and TRBJ1-1; D is unclear. The germline V and J ends were trimmed by 3 bases and 0 bases, with 5 bases remaining between them. This CDR3 has 13 residues. Germline CDR1 reads SGHVS; CDR2 reads FNYEAQ. This CDR3 reads CASSFSMNTEAFF. CDR3 nucleotides: TGTGCCAGCAGCTTTTCAATGAACACTGAAGCTTTCTTT.

The sample holds many counts of this clonotype. The chain is built from TRBV12-3 or TRBV12-4 and TRBJ2-3; 8 bases are shared with TRBD1. With V trimmed by 6 bases and J by 0 bases, 2 bases remained unmatched. This CDR3 contains 14 residues. The CDR3 here is CASRTGVSTDTQYF. The CDR3, as DNA: TGTGCCAGCAGGACAGGGGTCAGCACAGATACGCAGTATTTT.

Many counts were recorded for this clonotype. The V call is TRBV7-9, the J call TRBJ2-1; D not resolved. V lost 0 bases to trimming and J lost 9 bases, with 3 bases between them. The V gene's germline CDR1 is SEHNR and CDR2 FQNEAQ (reference sequence). The CDR3 loop spans 11 amino acids. CDR3 sequence reads: CASSLAGEQFF. The CDR3, as DNA: TGTGCCAGCAGCTTAGCGGGTGAGCAGTTCTTC.

This clonotype was seen at least ten times. The chain joins TRBV12-3 or TRBV12-4 to TRBJ1-3, with no clear D. The CDR3 loop spans 14 amino acids. Trimming stripped 7 bases from V and 5 bases from J, with 15 bases between. CDR3 in amino acids: CASTRWQERNTIYF. The DNA for the CDR3 is TGTGCCAGCACTCGCTGGCAGGAGCGAAACACCATATATTTT.

In its sample, this clonotype was seen many times. This rearrangement joins TRBV6-2 or TRBV6-3 to TRBJ2-5; the D gene is possibly TRBD1 (5 bases). Germline CDR1 and CDR2: MNHEY and SVGEGT. The V and J ends lost 5 bases and 1 base respectively, with 14 bases between them. The CDR3 is 15 residues long. CDR3 DNA sequence: TGTGCCAGCAGTGGACGACAGAAGCTCCAAGAGACCCAGTACTTC. Translating gives CASSGRQKLQETQYF.

This clonotype was picked up many times. The gene calls are TRBV28 and TRBJ2-7; 8 nucleotides match TRBD2. The CDR3 extends over 15 amino acids. The ends lost 6 bases at V and 1 base at J; junction bases unmatched: 8. CDR1 and CDR2 from the germline V gene are MDHEN and SYDVKM. CDR3 DNA sequence: TGTGCCAGCAGCGCGGGGGGAGCTGGGTCCTACGAGCAGTACTTC. Amino acids: CASSAGGAGSYEQYF.

This clonotype was recorded many times. This sequence joins TRBV6-1 and TRBJ2-5; TRBD1 matches at 7 bases. CDR3 size: 14 residues. The trim removed 6 bases at V and 0 bases at J, leaving 4 bases unmatched. The V gene's germline CDR1 is MNHNS and CDR2 SASEGT. CDR3 in amino acids: CASSSDRDQETQYF. Here the CDR3 DNA reads TGTGCCAGCAGCTCAGACAGGGACCAAGAGACCCAGTACTTC.

A note on this clonotype: A read error may explain this, as a much larger clone is one base away. The V and J genes are TRBV19 and TRBJ1-1; D not certain. The germline CDR1 and CDR2 sequences are LNHDA and SQIVND (reference sequence). The CDR3 contains 13 residues. CDR3 protein: CASNILANTEAFF. In DNA form, the CDR3 reads TGTGCCAGTAATATACTAGCGAACACTGAAGCTTTCTTT.

At least ten counts were recorded for this clonotype. This chain uses TRBV2 with TRBJ2-3; 9 positions agree with TRBD1. V lost 4 bases to trimming and J lost 7 bases; unmatched junction nucleotides: 6. This CDR3 region has 14 residues. The germline CDR1 and CDR2 sequences are SNHLY and FYNNEI. The CDR3 spells CASSGTGVTNTQYF. Written as DNA, the CDR3 is TGTGCCAGCAGTGGGACAGGGGTAACTAATACGCAGTATTTT.

V usage is TRBV7-9 and J usage is TRBJ1-1; 9 bases agree with TRBD1. Germline trimming cut 4 bases from V and 7 bases from J; bases unmatched to any gene: 4. CDR3 length: 13 amino acids. Germline V lookup: CDR1 SEHNR, CDR2 FQNEAQ (reference sequence). CDR3 nucleotide sequence: TGTGCCAGCAGCTCCTCGGGACAGGGTGAAGCTTTCTTT. Encoded protein: CASSSSGQGEAFF.

This clonotype was seen only a few times. The chain is built from TRBV25-1 and TRBJ2-6; 12 bases fit TRBD1. V was pared by 3 bases and J by 2 bases, with 5 bases of the junction left unmatched. Germline CDR1 and CDR2: MGHDK and SYGVNS. The CDR3 sequence is 18 residues long. This CDR3 reads CASSEPGQGAAGANVLTF. The DNA for the CDR3 is TGTGCCAGCAGTGAGCCGGGACAGGGGGCGGCTGGGGCCAACGTCCTGACTTTC. Drawing the rest from reference TRBV25-1 and TRBJ2-6, the complete variable domain is EADIYQTPRYLVIGTGKKITLECSQTMGHDKMYWYQQDPGMELHLIHYSYGVNSTEKGDLSSESTVSRIRTEHFPLTLESARPSHTSQYLCASSEPGQGAAGANVLTFGAGSRLTVL.

This clonotype showed up many times. The chain has TRBV2 and TRBJ2-7, with D uncertain. The germline V gene has CDR1 SNHLY and CDR2 FYNNEI. With 8 bases removed from V and 0 bases from J, the gap between germline ends came to 14 bases. The CDR3 totals 14 residues. CDR3 in DNA: TGTGCCAGCGATAATTGGGATTTCTCCTACGAGCAGTACTTC. Protein sequence: CASDNWDFSYEQYF.

This clonotype was seen at least ten times. The V and J genes are TRBV6-2 or TRBV6-3 and TRBJ2-2, with D unresolved. The V end lost 6 bases, the J end lost 5 bases, and 10 bases lay between the germline ends. Germline V gene lookup returns CDR1 MNHEY and CDR2 SVGEGT. The CDR3 sequence is 13 residues long. CDR3 DNA sequence: TGTGCCAGCAGGGTATTAGCTACCGGGGAGCTGTTTTTT. Translated: CASRVLATGELFF.

In its sample, this clonotype was seen many times. The rearrangement links TRBV28 to TRBJ2-7, with D maybe TRBD1 (6 bases). V lost 7 bases and J lost 5, with 27 bases in between. The CDR3 is 17 amino acids. Germline values: CDR1 MDHEN, CDR2 SYDVKM. CDR3: CASTIPSGQPLEHEQYF. In DNA form, the CDR3 reads TGTGCCAGCACAATCCCCTCAGGACAGCCCCTCGAACACGAGCAGTACTTC.

This clonotype showed up many times. The chain carries TRBV28 and TRBJ2-1; D call uncertain. Germline values: CDR1 MDHEN, CDR2 SYDVKM. The CDR3 covers 14 residues. Trimming shortened V by 10 bases and J by 9 bases, and 22 bases separated the two germline ends. In DNA form, the CDR3 reads TGTGCCACCTCGAAGGGTATATCCAGTGTTGAGCAGTTCTTC. This sequence encodes CATSKGISSVEQFF. Looking up the rest from reference TRBV28 and TRBJ2-1 gives the full variable domain: DVKVTQSSRYLVKRTGEKVFLECVQDMDHENMFWYRQDPGLGLRLIYFSYDVKMKEKGDIPEGYSVSREKKERFSLILESASTNQTSMYLCATSKGISSVEQFFGPGTRLTVL.

This clonotype was found many times. The chain joins TRBV5-1 to TRBJ2-5, with D unresolved. The germline V gene encodes CDR1 SGHRS and CDR2 YFSETQ. This CDR3 spans 14 amino acids. The V end lost 3 bases, the J end lost 1 base, and 10 bases lay between the germline ends. The CDR3 loop is CASSSGSLQETQYF. CDR3 DNA: TGCGCCAGCAGCTCTGGCTCGCTCCAAGAGACCCAGTACTTC.

This clonotype showed up just a few times. V usage is TRBV24-1 and J usage is TRBJ2-1; perhaps D is TRBD1 or TRBD2 (6 bases each). V was clipped by 1 base and J by 9 bases, with 21 bases between them. The CDR3 spans 17 residues. Germline V gene data show CDR1 as KGHDR and CDR2 as SFDVKD. CDR3 amino acids: CATSDFPQGKEEGEQFF. For the CDR3, the DNA is TGTGCCACCAGTGATTTTCCTCAGGGGAAAGAGGAGGGTGAGCAGTTCTTC.

As concerns this clonotype: A read error may explain this, as a much larger clone is one base away. The chain links TRBV13 to TRBJ2-1; D gene uncertain. Germline loops: CDR1 PRHDT, CDR2 FYEKMQ (reference sequence). The CDR3 sequence is 13 residues long. CDR3 amino acids: CTSSVPSTGEQFF. The CDR3 bases are TGTACCAGCAGCGTGCCTTCTACCGGAGAGCAGTTCTTC.

This clonotype was seen repeatedly, ten times or more. This rearrangement joins TRBV2 to TRBJ1-3, with D unclear. This CDR3 is 12 amino acids long. In germline, CDR1 is SNHLY, CDR2 FYNNEI. Trimming took off 8 bases at V and 4 bases at J, with 9 bases between the two ends. CDR3: CASGPSGNTIYF. The CDR3 nucleotides read TGTGCCAGCGGTCCTTCCGGAAACACCATATATTTT.

This clonotype was seen ten or more times. The J gene is TRBJ2-5, the V gene TRBV29-1; D unclear. The CDR3 contains 10 residues. Germline V CDR1 and CDR2: SQVTM, ANQGSEA. V was pared by 4 bases and J by 7 bases, with 7 bases between. The CDR3 loop is CSVGSPTQYF. The CDR3 coding sequence is TGCAGCGTTGGGTCCCCGACCCAGTACTTC.

This clonotype came up many times. The gene calls are TRBV20-1 and TRBJ1-2, with D tentatively TRBD1 (5 bases). Germline V gene data show CDR1 as DFQATT and CDR2 as SNEGSKA (reference sequence). The CDR3 extends over 15 amino acids. The V and J ends lost 3 bases and 5 bases respectively, with 19 bases between them. The CDR3 DNA sequence: TGCAGTGCTAGTGTAGTCGGGACGGGAGGGTATGGCTACACCTTC. The encoded protein is CSASVVGTGGYGYTF.

This clonotype was observed many times. The chain has TRBV28 and TRBJ2-5; no clear D gene. V was cut by 3 bases and J by 5 bases, with 13 bases left in between. The CDR3 is 14 residues long. In germline, CDR1 is MDHEN, CDR2 SYDVKM. The CDR3 reads CASSLSEGHETQYF. The CDR3 coding sequence is TGTGCCAGCAGTTTGTCGGAAGGGCACGAGACCCAGTACTTC.

The rearrangement uses TRBV5-1 and TRBJ2-2; D is ambiguous. Trimming shortened V by 1 base and J by 0 bases, and 10 bases separated the two germline ends. CDR3 length: 16 residues. Germline CDR1 reads SGHRS; CDR2 reads YFSETQ. The CDR3 spells CASSLWVATNTGELFF. In DNA, the CDR3 is TGCGCCAGCAGCTTGTGGGTAGCTACGAACACCGGGGAGCTGTTTTTT.

Many counts were recorded for this clonotype. The V gene is TRBV18, the J gene TRBJ1-1; tentatively, D is TRBD1 (6 bases). V dropped 4 bases and J dropped 10 bases, with 16 bases sitting between them. In germline, CDR1 is KGHSH, CDR2 LQKENI. The CDR3 consists of 13 residues. DNA for the CDR3: TGTGCCAGCTCACAAGAGCTGGGGGCACCAGCTTTCTTT. Translated: CASSQELGAPAFF.

This clonotype has a handful of counts. The CDR3 reads CASGTNTGELFF. In DNA, the CDR3 is TGTGCCAGCGGAACGAACACCGGGGAGCTGTTTTTT. This rearrangement joins TRBV9 to TRBJ2-2; D gene unclear. Germline CDR1 and CDR2: SGDLS and YYNGEE. V was cut by 7 bases and J by 0 bases, with 4 bases left in between. There are 12 residues in the CDR3. Full variable domain (outside the CDR3, taken from reference TRBV9 and TRBJ2-2): DSGVTQTPKHLITATGQRVTLRCSPRSGDLSVYWYQQSLDQGLQFLIQYYNGEERAKGNILERFSAQQFPDLHSELNLSSLELGDSALYFCASGTNTGELFFGEGSRLTVL.

At least ten counts were recorded for this clonotype. The gene calls are TRBV7-2 and TRBJ2-7; tentatively, D is TRBD2 (5 bases). Germline assignment: CDR1 SGHTA and CDR2 FQGNSA. With 1 base removed from V and 3 bases from J, the gap between germline ends came to 16 bases. This CDR3 has 16 residues. The CDR3 DNA reads TGTGCCAGCAGCTTAGGCGGGCGTAGCCCCTACTACGAGCAGTACTTC. It codes for CASSLGGRSPYYEQYF. The variable domain in full, with the rest retrieved from reference TRBV7-2 and TRBJ2-7, is GAGVSQSPSNKVTEKGKDVELRCDPISGHTALYWYRQSLGQGLEFLIYFQGNSAPDKSGLPSDRFSAERTGGSVSTLTIQRTQQEDSAVYLCASSLGGRSPYYEQYFGPGTRLTVT.

This chain links TRBV12-3 or TRBV12-4 with TRBJ2-3; D unclear. V was pared by 5 bases and J by 8 bases, with 8 bases between. CDR3 size: 11 residues. CDR3 DNA: TGTGCCAGCAGTCCTTCCGGTACGCAGTATTTT. It is translated as CASSPSGTQYF.

This chain uses TRBV7-2 with TRBJ2-3, with D uncertain. This CDR3 is built from 14 residues. Germline V gives CDR1 SGHTA, CDR2 FQGNSA. Trimming took 5 bases from V and 5 from J, leaving 14 bases between them. CDR3 sequence (DNA): TGTGCCAGCAGCCCCCAAGCCGGGCGAGATACGCAGTATTTT. Translation: CASSPQAGRDTQYF.

This clonotype was picked up a small number of times. The V and J genes are TRBV6-1 and TRBJ1-1; D gene uncertain. With 6 bases removed from V and 0 bases from J, the gap between germline ends came to 26 bases. This CDR3 comprises 19 residues. From germline, CDR1 is MNHNS and CDR2 SASEGT. Written as DNA, the CDR3 is TGTGCCAGCAGCCCGGCTCCTACAGCTACTAGTCTCATGAACACTGAAGCTTTCTTT. It is translated as CASSPAPTATSLMNTEAFF.